The present T cell receptor beta chain was sequenced within a study of T cells expressing NK-cell markers. Study-wide results and caveats: In a handful of donors, dominant clonotypes made up 28.3-60.1% of CD3+CD56-NKG2C+ cells. Roughly six donors showed dominant NKG2C+ clonotypes comprising roughly 1.0-7.5% of their CD8+ T cells.

As to this clonotype: Its specificity is unknown.

Germline V gene data show CDR1 as SGHTA and CDR2 as FQGNSA. The CDR3 covers 14 residues. After re-calling the 5' RACE reads, TCRdb lists one entry per CDR3 protein, DNA absent. Seen in this sample are roughly 350,000 distinct CDR3 sequences; the ten most common clones hold under 6.5%. Source material: blood T cells: a sorted CD56 or NKG2C T cell subset, CD4+ or CD8+ T cells, or bulk PBMC T cells (not recorded which). The V gene is TRBV7-2, the J gene TRBJ1-2; the D call of TRBD1 rests on TCRdb alone, since no DNA is present to check it. This clonotype was obtained from a man aged 18-70 years in good health. The CDR3 reads CASSPGVQIYGYTF.